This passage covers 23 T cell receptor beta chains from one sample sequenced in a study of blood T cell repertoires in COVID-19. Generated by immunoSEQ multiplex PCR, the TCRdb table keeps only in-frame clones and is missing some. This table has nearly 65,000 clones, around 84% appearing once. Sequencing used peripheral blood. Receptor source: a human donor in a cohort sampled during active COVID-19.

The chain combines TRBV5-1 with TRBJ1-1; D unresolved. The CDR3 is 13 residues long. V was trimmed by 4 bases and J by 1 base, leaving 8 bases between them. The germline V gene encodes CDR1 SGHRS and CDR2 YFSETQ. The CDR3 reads CASSGSANTEAFF. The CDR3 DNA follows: TGCGCCAGCAGCGGCAGCGCGAACACTGAAGCTTTCTTT.

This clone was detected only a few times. The CDR3 spells CASSTDLLASYNEQFF. For the CDR3, the DNA is TGTGCCAGCAGCACCGACCTGCTAGCATCCTACAATGAGCAGTTCTTC. This chain joins TRBV5-5 and TRBJ2-1; D might be TRBD2 (5 bases). Trimming shortened V by 4 bases and J by 1 base, and 15 bases separated the two germline ends. In germline, CDR1 is SGHKS, CDR2 YYEKEE (reference sequence). The CDR3 consists of 16 residues.

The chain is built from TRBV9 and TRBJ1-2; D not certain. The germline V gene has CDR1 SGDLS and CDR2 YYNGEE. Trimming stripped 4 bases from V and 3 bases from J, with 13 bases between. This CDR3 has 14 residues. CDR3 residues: CASSPGESHYGYTF. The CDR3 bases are TGTGCCAGCAGCCCAGGCGAAAGCCACTATGGCTACACCTTC.

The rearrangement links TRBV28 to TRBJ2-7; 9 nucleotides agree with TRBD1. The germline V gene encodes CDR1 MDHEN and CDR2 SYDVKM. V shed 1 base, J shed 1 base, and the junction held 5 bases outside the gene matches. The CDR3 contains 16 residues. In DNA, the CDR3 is TGTGCCAGCAGTTTATATGGGACAGGGTGGTCCTACGAGCAGTACTTC. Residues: CASSLYGTGWSYEQYF.

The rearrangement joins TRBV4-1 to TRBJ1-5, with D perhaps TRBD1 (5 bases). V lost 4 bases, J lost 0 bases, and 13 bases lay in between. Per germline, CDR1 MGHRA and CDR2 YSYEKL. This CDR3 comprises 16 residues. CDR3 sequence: CASSPTGGTSNQPQHF. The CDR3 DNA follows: TGCGCCAGCAGCCCGACGGGGGGAACTAGCAATCAGCCCCAGCATTTT.

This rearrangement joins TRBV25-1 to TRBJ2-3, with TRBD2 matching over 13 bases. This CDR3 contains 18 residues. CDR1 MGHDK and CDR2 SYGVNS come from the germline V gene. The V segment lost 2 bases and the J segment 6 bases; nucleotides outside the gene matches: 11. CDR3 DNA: TGTGCCAGCAGTGAAGGGACTAGCGGGATCAGGTTAGGGGATACGCAGTATTTT. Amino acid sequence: CASSEGTSGIRLGDTQYF. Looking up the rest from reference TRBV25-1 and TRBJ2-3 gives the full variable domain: EADIYQTPRYLVIGTGKKITLECSQTMGHDKMYWYQQDPGMELHLIHYSYGVNSTEKGDLSSESTVSRIRTEHFPLTLESARPSHTSQYLCASSEGTSGIRLGDTQYFGPGTRLTVL.

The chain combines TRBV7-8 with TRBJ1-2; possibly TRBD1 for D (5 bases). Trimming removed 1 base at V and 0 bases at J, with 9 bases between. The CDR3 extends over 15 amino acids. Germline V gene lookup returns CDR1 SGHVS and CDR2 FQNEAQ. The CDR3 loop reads CASSLVRVANYGYTF. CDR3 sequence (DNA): TGTGCCAGCAGCTTAGTCAGGGTTGCTAACTATGGCTACACCTTC.

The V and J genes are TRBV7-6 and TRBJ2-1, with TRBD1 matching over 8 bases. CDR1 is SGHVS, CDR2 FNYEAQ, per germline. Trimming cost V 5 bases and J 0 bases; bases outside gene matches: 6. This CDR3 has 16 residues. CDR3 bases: TGTGCCAGCAGCCCCCGACAGGGGAGCTCCTACAATGAGCAGTTCTTC. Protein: CASSPRQGSSYNEQFF. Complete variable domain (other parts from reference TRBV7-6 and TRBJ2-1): GAGVSQSPRYKVTKRGQDVALRCDPISGHVSLYWYRQALGQGPEFLTYFNYEAQQDKSGLPNDRFSAERPEGSISTLTIQRTEQRDSAMYRCASSPRQGSSYNEQFFGPGTRLTVL.

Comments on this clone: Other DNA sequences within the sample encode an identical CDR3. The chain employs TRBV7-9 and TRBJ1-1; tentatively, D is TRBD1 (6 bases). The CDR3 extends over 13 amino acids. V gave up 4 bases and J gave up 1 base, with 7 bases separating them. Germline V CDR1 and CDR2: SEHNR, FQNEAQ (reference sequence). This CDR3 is CASSWTENTEAFF. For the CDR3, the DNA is TGTGCCAGCAGCTGGACAGAGAACACTGAAGCTTTCTTT.

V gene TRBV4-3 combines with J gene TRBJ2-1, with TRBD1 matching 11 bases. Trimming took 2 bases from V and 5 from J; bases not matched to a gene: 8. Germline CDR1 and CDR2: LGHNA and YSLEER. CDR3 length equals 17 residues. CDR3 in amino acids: CASSQYSGTGGDNEQFF. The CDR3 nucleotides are TGCGCCAGCAGCCAATACTCCGGGACAGGGGGTGACAATGAGCAGTTCTTC.

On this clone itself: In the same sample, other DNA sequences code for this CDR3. The CDR3 is CASSSTGGYGYTF. The CDR3 DNA sequence: TGTGCCAGCAGTTCCACAGGGGGCTATGGCTACACCTTC. The chain combines TRBV7-3 with TRBJ1-2, with 8 nucleotides matching TRBD1. The CDR3 extends over 13 amino acids. Germline CDR1 reads SGHTA; CDR2 reads FQGTGA. Trimming at V came to 6 bases and at J to 4 bases, leaving 4 bases not matched to a gene. The full variable domain, in which reference TRBV7-3 and TRBJ1-2 provide the parts outside the CDR3, is GAGVSQTPSNKVTEKGKYVELRCDPISGHTALYWYRQSLGQGPEFLIYFQGTGAADDSGLPNDRFFAVRPEGSVSTLKIQRTERGDSAVYLCASSSTGGYGYTFGSGTRLTVV.

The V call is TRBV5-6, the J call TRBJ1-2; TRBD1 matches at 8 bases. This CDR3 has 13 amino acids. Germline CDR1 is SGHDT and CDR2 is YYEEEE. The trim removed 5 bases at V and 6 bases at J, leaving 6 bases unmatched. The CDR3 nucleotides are TGTGCCAGCAGACCTCAGGGGGCTAATGGCTACACCTTC. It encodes CASRPQGANGYTF.

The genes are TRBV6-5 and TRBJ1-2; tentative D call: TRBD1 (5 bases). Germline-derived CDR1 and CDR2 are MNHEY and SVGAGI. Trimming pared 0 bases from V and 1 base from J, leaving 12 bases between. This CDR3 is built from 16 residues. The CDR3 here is CASSYSGHLLNYGYTF. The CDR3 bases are TGTGCCAGCAGTTACTCGGGGCACCTCCTTAACTATGGCTACACCTTC.

DNA for the CDR3: TGTGCCAGCAGTAGGACAGGGGGAGAAAAACTGTTTTTT. It encodes CASSRTGGEKLFF. The V and J genes are TRBV6-5 and TRBJ1-4; 10 bases are shared with TRBD1. The V and J ends lost 5 bases and 8 bases, in that order; junction bases with no gene match: 2. The length of the CDR3 is 13 residues. Germline CDR1 and CDR2: MNHEY and SVGAGI.

CDR3 amino acids: CASTPGQAFWAFF. The CDR3 nucleotides are TGTGCCAGCACCCCGGGACAGGCCTTTTGGGCTTTCTTT. The rearrangement joins TRBV28 to TRBJ1-1; 8 bases match TRBD1. Germline assignment: CDR1 MDHEN and CDR2 SYDVKM. Trimming took 7 bases from V and 11 from J; bases not matched to a gene: 12. The CDR3 runs to 13 residues. The full variable domain, rest sourced from reference TRBV28 and TRBJ1-1, is DVKVTQSSRYLVKRTGEKVFLECVQDMDHENMFWYRQDPGLGLRLIYFSYDVKMKEKGDIPEGYSVSREKKERFSLILESASTNQTSMYLCASTPGQAFWAFFGQGTRLTVV.

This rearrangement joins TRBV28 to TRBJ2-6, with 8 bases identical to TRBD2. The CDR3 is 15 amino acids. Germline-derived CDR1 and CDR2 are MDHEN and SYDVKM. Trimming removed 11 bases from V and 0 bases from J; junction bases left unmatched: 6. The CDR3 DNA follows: TGTGCCGCGGGGGGAGGGAGCTCTGGGGCCAACGTCCTGACTTTC. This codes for CAAGGGSSGANVLTF.

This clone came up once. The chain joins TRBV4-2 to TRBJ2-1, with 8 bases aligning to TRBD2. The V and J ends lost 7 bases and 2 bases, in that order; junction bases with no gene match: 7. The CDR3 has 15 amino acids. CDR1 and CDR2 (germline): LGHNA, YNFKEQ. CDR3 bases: TGTGCCAGCAATCTAGGTAGCGGGGCCTACAATGAGCAGTTCTTC. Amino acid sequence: CASNLGSGAYNEQFF.

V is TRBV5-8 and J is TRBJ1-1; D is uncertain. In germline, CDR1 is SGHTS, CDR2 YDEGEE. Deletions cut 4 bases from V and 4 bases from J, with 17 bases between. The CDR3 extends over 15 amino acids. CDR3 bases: TGTGCCAGCAGCCCCCCGTTTGAGGCGGGCACTGAAGCTTTCTTT. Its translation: CASSPPFEAGTEAFF.

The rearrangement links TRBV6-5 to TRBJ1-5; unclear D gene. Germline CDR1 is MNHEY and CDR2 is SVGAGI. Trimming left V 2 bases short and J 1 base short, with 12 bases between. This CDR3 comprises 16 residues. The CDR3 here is CASSYGPIRSNQPQHF. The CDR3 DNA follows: TGTGCCAGCAGTTACGGTCCAATCAGGAGCAATCAGCCCCAGCATTTT.

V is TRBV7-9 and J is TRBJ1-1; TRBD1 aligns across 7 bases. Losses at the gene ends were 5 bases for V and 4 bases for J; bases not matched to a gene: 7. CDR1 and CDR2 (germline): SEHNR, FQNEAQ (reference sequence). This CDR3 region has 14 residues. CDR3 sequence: CASSPGGGGTEAFF. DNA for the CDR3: TGTGCCAGCAGCCCAGGGGGTGGGGGCACTGAAGCTTTCTTT.

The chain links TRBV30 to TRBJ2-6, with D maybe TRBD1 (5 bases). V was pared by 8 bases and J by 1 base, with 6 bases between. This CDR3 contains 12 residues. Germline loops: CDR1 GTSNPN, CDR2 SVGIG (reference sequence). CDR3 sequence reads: CAQGSGANVLTF. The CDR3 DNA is TGTGCCCAGGGTTCTGGGGCCAACGTCCTGACTTTC.

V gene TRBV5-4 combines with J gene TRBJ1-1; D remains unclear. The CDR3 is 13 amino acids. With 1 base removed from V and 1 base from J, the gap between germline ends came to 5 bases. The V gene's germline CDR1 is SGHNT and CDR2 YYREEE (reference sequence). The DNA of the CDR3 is TGTGCCAGCAGCTTGTGGCAGAACACTGAAGCTTTCTTT. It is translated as CASSLWQNTEAFF. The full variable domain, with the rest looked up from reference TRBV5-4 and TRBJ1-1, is ETGVTQSPTHLIKTRGQQVTLRCSSQSGHNTVSWYQQALGQGPQFIFQYYREEENGRGNFPPRFSGLQFPNYSSELNVNALELDDSALYLCASSLWQNTEAFFGQGTRLTVV.

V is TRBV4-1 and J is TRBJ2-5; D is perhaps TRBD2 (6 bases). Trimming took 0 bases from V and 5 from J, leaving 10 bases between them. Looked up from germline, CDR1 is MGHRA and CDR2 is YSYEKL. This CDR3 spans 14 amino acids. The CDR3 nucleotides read TGCGCCAGCAGCCAAGAACCTAGCGCCGAGACCCAGTACTTC. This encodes CASSQEPSAETQYF.